A selection of T cell receptor beta chains follows, all from one sample in a study of blood T cell repertoires in COVID-19. Measured with immunoSEQ multiplex PCR; TCRdb has only the in-frame clones, and not every one. The table shows approximately 190,000 clones, with 82% occurring only once. Sequencing was carried out using peripheral blood. The receptors here all came from a woman aged 60-75 years with COVID-19, enrolled during active disease. Both conserved end residues are part of each CDR3. D genes are given only for firm matches. Only part of the rows carry a size: once, few, many, or a class if the clone is expanded.

v_gene,d_gene,abundance,j_gene,len,CDR3aa,CDR3nt
TRBV5-1,TRBD1,.,TRBJ1-4,16,CASSIGTGVANEKLFF,TGCGCCAGCAGCATCGGGACAGGGGTTGCTAATGAAAAACTGTTTTTT
TRBV7-8,TRBD2,.,TRBJ2-7,17,CASSLWSTGGSSYEQYF,TGTGCCAGCAGCTTATGGTCGACGGGAGGGAGCTCCTACGAGCAGTACTTC
TRBV7-8,.,.,TRBJ1-3,15,CASSPGGASGNTIYF,TGTGCCAGCAGCCCGGGGGGAGCTTCTGGAAACACCATATATTTT
TRBV28,.,.,TRBJ1-1,12,CASSPKIVMAFF,TGTGCCAGCAGTCCTAAAATCGTTATGGCTTTCTTT
TRBV6-5,TRBD1,.,TRBJ1-1,14,CASSLTGGLTEAFF,TGTGCCAGCAGCCTGACAGGGGGCCTTACTGAAGCTTTCTTT
TRBV5-5,.,.,TRBJ1-2,14,CASSPPTGGERYTF,TGTGCCAGCAGCCCGCCGACGGGAGGGGAGCGGTACACCTTC
TRBV29-1,TRBD1,.,TRBJ2-1,13,CSLRTGLYNEQFF,TGCAGCCTGCGGACAGGGCTCTACAATGAGCAGTTCTTC
TRBV19,.,once,TRBJ2-1,13,CASSFVPDYEQFF,TGTGCCAGTAGTTTCGTCCCAGATTATGAGCAGTTCTTC
TRBV28,.,.,TRBJ1-1,16,CASSLLTGLINTEAFF,TGTGCCAGCAGTTTGCTGACAGGACTGATCAACACTGAAGCTTTCTTT
TRBV12-3/TRBV12-4,.,.,TRBJ2-5,13,CATSEGSAETQYF,TGTGCCACGTCAGAGGGATCGGCGGAGACCCAGTACTTC